The 22 T cell receptor beta chains listed next were all sequenced from one sample in a study of blood T cell repertoires in COVID-19. The assay was immunoSEQ multiplex PCR, and TCRdb's table has in-frame clones only and misses some. The repertoire consists of 75,000 to 95,000 clones, with 70% to 85% occurring once and the leading ten covering 20% to 25%. The sample comprised peripheral blood. These TCRs come from an older woman in a cohort sampled during active or convalescent COVID-19.

The chain carries TRBV5-1 and TRBJ1-2, with TRBD1 matching over 8 bases. Unmatched junction bases numbered 0, after V lost 4 bases and J lost 1 base. Germline V gene lookup returns CDR1 SGHRS and CDR2 YFSETQ. This CDR3 has 13 amino acids. The CDR3 sequence: CASSTGGNYGYTF. CDR3 sequence (DNA): TGCGCCAGCAGCACAGGGGGTAACTATGGCTACACCTTC.

The rearrangement joins TRBV7-2 to TRBJ2-7, with D maybe TRBD2 (6 bases). Germline V CDR1 and CDR2: SGHTA, FQGNSA. The CDR3 is 15 residues long. V was shortened by 3 bases and J by 5 bases, with 17 bases between the two germline ends. As DNA, the CDR3 is TGTGCCAGCAGCTTCATGAGCGGAGGGATCAACGAGCAGTACTTC. Translated: CASSFMSGGINEQYF.

This rearrangement joins TRBV9 to TRBJ1-6; 7 bases map to TRBD1. Per germline, CDR1 SGDLS and CDR2 YYNGEE. The CDR3 has 16 amino acids. V shed 0 bases and J 3 bases; nucleotides not matched to a gene: 3. The CDR3 bases are TGTGCCAGCAGCGTAGAAGGGACAGTCTATAATTCACCCCTCCACTTT. This encodes CASSVEGTVYNSPLHF.

This clone was observed a handful of times. V is TRBV2 and J is TRBJ1-1, with a tentative D call TRBD1 (6 bases). Germline V CDR1 and CDR2: SNHLY, FYNNEI. The CDR3 loop spans 15 amino acids. The V end lost 4 bases, the J end lost 0 bases, and 12 bases lay between the germline ends. The CDR3 sequence: CASSARQAMNTEAFF. CDR3 bases: TGTGCCAGCAGTGCCCGACAGGCCATGAACACTGAAGCTTTCTTT.

The chain employs TRBV7-9 and TRBJ2-1; D might be TRBD2 (6 bases). Germline loops: CDR1 SEHNR, CDR2 FQNEAQ (reference sequence). The CDR3 is made up of 15 amino acids. The V end lost 8 bases, the J end lost 4 bases, and 18 bases lay between the germline ends. The CDR3 loop reads CASSKGSGLYNEQFF. CDR3 bases: TGTGCCAGCTCCAAGGGCAGCGGGCTATACAATGAGCAGTTCTTC.

The CDR3: CASSLQASNYGYTF. The CDR3 nucleotides are TGTGCCAGCAGCTTACAGGCCTCTAACTATGGCTACACCTTC. V usage is TRBV5-4 and J usage is TRBJ1-2, with D possibly TRBD1 on 5 matching bases. The V gene lost 2 bases and the J gene lost 0 bases, with 8 bases spanning the gap. Germline CDR1 reads SGHNT; CDR2 reads YYREEE (reference sequence). The CDR3 sequence is 14 residues long.

V gene TRBV5-8 combines with J gene TRBJ1-1; D may be TRBD1 (5 bases). The CDR3 has 14 residues. Germline CDR1 reads SGHTS; CDR2 reads YDEGEE. Deletions cut 0 bases from V and 4 bases from J, with 10 bases between. This CDR3 is CASSLVAGRTEAFF. DNA for the CDR3: TGTGCCAGCAGCTTGGTTGCGGGGCGCACTGAAGCTTTCTTT.

The count of this clone is one. CDR3 protein: CASGRLGQGVEQYF. The DNA of the CDR3 is TGTGCCAGCGGACGGCTGGGCCAGGGTGTCGAGCAGTACTTC. This rearrangement joins TRBV6-5 to TRBJ2-7, with TRBD1 as a possible D gene (5 bases). CDR3 length: 14 amino acids. Germline CDR1 reads MNHEY; CDR2 reads SVGAGI. V was clipped by 8 bases and J by 6 bases, with 20 bases between them.

The chain combines TRBV20-1 with TRBJ1-2; D gene unclear. V was pared by 3 bases and J by 4 bases, with 9 bases between. The V gene's germline CDR1 is DFQATT and CDR2 SNEGSKA (reference sequence). This CDR3 region has 12 residues. Here the CDR3 reads CSASGGSYGYTF. CDR3 bases: TGCAGTGCTAGTGGTGGCAGCTATGGCTACACCTTC.

This sequence joins TRBV18 and TRBJ2-5, with 9 bases that match TRBD2. V shed 6 bases and J 2 bases; nucleotides not matched to a gene: 7. The CDR3 loop spans 15 amino acids. In germline, CDR1 is KGHSH, CDR2 LQKENI. In DNA, the CDR3 is TGTGCCAGCTCTGGAGCGGGGGGCACACAAGAGACCCAGTACTTC. Protein product: CASSGAGGTQETQYF.

The chain recombines TRBV7-2 with TRBJ2-7; 8 bases match TRBD1. V dropped 5 bases and J dropped 4; count of bases not matched to a gene: 10. The CDR3 totals 15 residues. The V gene's germline CDR1 is SGHTA and CDR2 FQGNSA. CDR3 sequence reads: CASSRDRGRFYEQYF. Here the CDR3 DNA reads TGTGCCAGCAGCAGAGACAGGGGCCGGTTTTACGAGCAGTACTTC.

The rearrangement joins TRBV11-2 to TRBJ2-7; 8 bases are a match to TRBD2. This CDR3 has 15 amino acids. Losses at the gene ends were 4 bases for V and 1 base for J; bases not matched to a gene: 6. The germline CDR1 and CDR2 sequences are SGHAT and FQNNGV. CDR3 in amino acids: CASSSTGGGSYEQYF. The CDR3 nucleotides are TGTGCCAGCAGCTCAACTGGCGGGGGGTCCTACGAGCAGTACTTC.

V usage is TRBV19 and J usage is TRBJ1-2, with 8 bases aligning to TRBD1. After removal of 4 bases from V and 1 base from J, the junction contained 5 bases not matched to a gene. Germline V CDR1 and CDR2: LNHDA, SQIVND (reference sequence). The CDR3 loop spans 15 amino acids. In DNA, the CDR3 is TGTGCCAGTAGTAGTTCCGGACAGGGTAACTATGGCTACACCTTC. Translated, it gives CASSSSGQGNYGYTF.

This rearrangement joins TRBV3-1 (or the pseudogene TRBV3-2) to TRBJ1-5; D ambiguous. Trimming removed 11 bases from V and 1 base from J, with 24 bases in between. Germline-derived CDR1 and CDR2 are LGHDT and YNNKEL (reference sequence). This CDR3 region has 17 residues. This chain's CDR3 is CARLGSSRHLSNQPQHF. Written as DNA, the CDR3 is TGTGCCCGATTAGGATCTTCCAGGCATCTAAGCAATCAGCCCCAGCATTTT.

The chain joins TRBV10-3 to TRBJ2-4; 9 positions match TRBD1. V gave up 4 bases and J gave up 3 bases; unmatched junction bases: 7. The CDR3 spans 16 residues. Germline V gene lookup returns CDR1 ENHRY and CDR2 SYGVKD. This CDR3 reads CAISATGGGGKNIQYF. CDR3 DNA: TGTGCCATCAGTGCTACAGGGGGCGGTGGCAAAAACATTCAGTACTTC.

This chain uses TRBV11-2 with TRBJ2-1; the match to TRBD2 covers 12 bases. This CDR3 contains 17 residues. CDR1 SGHAT and CDR2 FQNNGV come from the germline V gene. J lost 3 bases, V lost 5 bases, and 8 bases had no gene match. CDR3: CASSPGLAGRNYNEQFF. The CDR3 coding sequence is TGTGCCAGCAGCCCTGGACTAGCGGGGAGAAACTACAATGAGCAGTTCTTC. Supplemented by reference TRBV11-2 and TRBJ2-1, the full variable domain reads EAGVAQSPRYKIIEKRQSVAFWCNPISGHATLYWYQQILGQGPKLLIQFQNNGVVDDSQLPKDRFSAERLKGVDSTLKIQPAKLEDSAVYLCASSPGLAGRNYNEQFFGPGTRLTVL.

Regarding this clone: Other DNA variants within this sample encode the same CDR3. The gene calls are TRBV18 and TRBJ1-1; possible D gene TRBD1, 5 bases. Trimming cost V 2 bases and J 0 bases, with 10 bases left between them. The V gene's germline CDR1 is KGHSH and CDR2 LQKENI. This CDR3 has 15 amino acids. In nucleotides, the CDR3 is TGTGCCAGCTCACCAGGGCAGGGCCTGAACACTGAAGCTTTCTTT. Translation gives CASSPGQGLNTEAFF.

The rearrangement links TRBV7-3 to TRBJ2-4, with D perhaps matching TRBD1 (6 bases). The length of the CDR3 is 15 residues. The V end was cut by 3 bases, the J end by 2 bases, with 11 bases between. Germline V gene lookup returns CDR1 SGHTA and CDR2 FQGTGA. The CDR3 region has the DNA TGTGCCAGCAGCTTGTCCAGGGACACCAAAAACATTCAGTACTTC. Its protein is CASSLSRDTKNIQYF.

At least ten counts were recorded for this clone. The rearrangement links TRBV10-3 to TRBJ2-1, with TRBD2 matching over 8 bases. The CDR3 is 15 residues long. CDR1 is ENHRY, CDR2 SYGVKD, per germline. After removal of 6 bases from V and 9 bases from J, the junction contained 13 bases not matched to a gene. CDR3 nucleotide sequence: TGTGCCATCAGAGACGCCGGGACTAGTCTTACTGAGCAGTTCTTC. Its protein is CAIRDAGTSLTEQFF.

V gene TRBV5-4 combines with J gene TRBJ2-7; 8 nucleotides align to TRBD1. V shed 4 bases, J shed 2 bases, and the junction held 5 bases outside the gene matches. Germline V CDR1 and CDR2: SGHNT, YYREEE (reference sequence). The CDR3 has 14 amino acids. The CDR3 DNA reads TGTGCCAGCAGCCCAGGGGGCAAAACCTACGAGCAGTACTTC. Its translation: CASSPGGKTYEQYF. Combining the CDR3 with reference TRBV5-4 and TRBJ2-7 gives the whole variable domain ETGVTQSPTHLIKTRGQQVTLRCSSQSGHNTVSWYQQALGQGPQFIFQYYREEENGRGNFPPRFSGLQFPNYSSELNVNALELDDSALYLCASSPGGKTYEQYFGPGTRLTVT.

The V call is TRBV5-1, the J call TRBJ1-1, with a possible D match to TRBD1 (5 bases). Germline CDR1 is SGHRS and CDR2 is YFSETQ. The CDR3 has 16 amino acids. The V end was cut by 0 bases, the J end by 8 bases, with 20 bases between. CDR3 DNA: TGCGCCAGCAGCTTGGCCGTAACCGTGGCGCAGGGAGAAGCTTTCTTT. It codes for CASSLAVTVAQGEAFF.

The chain employs TRBV19 and TRBJ2-1, with 8 nucleotides matching TRBD1. V shed 5 bases, J shed 7 bases, and the junction held 13 bases outside the gene matches. The V gene's germline CDR1 is LNHDA and CDR2 SQIVND (reference sequence). CDR3 length: 16 residues. CDR3 in DNA: TGTGCCAGTAGTCCGCCTAGGCAGGGGGCGCAGAATGAGCAGTTCTTC. Protein: CASSPPRQGAQNEQFF.